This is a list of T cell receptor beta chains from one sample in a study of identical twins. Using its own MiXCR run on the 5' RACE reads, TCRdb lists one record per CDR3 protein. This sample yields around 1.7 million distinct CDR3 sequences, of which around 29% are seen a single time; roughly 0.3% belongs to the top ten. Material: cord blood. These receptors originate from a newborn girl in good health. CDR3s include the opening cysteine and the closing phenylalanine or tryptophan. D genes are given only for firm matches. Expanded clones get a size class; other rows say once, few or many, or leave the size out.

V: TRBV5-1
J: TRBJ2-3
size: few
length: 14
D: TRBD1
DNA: TGCGCCAGCAGGGACAGGGCCCTCACAGATACGCAGTATTTT
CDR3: CASRDRALTDTQYF

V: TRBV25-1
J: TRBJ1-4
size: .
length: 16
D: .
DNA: TGTGCCAGCAGTGAGGCAATCAGGGGACTTAATGAAAAACTGTTTTTT
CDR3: CASSEAIRGLNEKLFF

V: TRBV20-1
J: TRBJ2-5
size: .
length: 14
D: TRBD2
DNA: TGCAGTGCTCCGAGCGGGAGAATCTACAATGAGCAGTACTTC
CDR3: CSAPSGRIYNEQYF

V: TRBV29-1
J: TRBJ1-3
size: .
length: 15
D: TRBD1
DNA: TGCAGCGTTATTCCGGACAGGGTAGCTGGAAACACCATATATTTT
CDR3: CSVIPDRVAGNTIYF

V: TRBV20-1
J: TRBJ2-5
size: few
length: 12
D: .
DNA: TGCAGTGCTACTAAGGCGGGGGAGACCCAGTACTTC
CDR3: CSATKAGETQYF

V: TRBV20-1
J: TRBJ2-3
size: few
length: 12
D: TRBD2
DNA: TGCAGCCTACTAGCGGGGACAGATACGCAGTATTTT
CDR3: CSLLAGTDTQYF

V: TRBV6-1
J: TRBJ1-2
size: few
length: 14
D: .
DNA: TGTGCCAGCAGTGAAGCGCTTCAGGGGCTAGGCTACACCTTC
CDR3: CASSEALQGLGYTF

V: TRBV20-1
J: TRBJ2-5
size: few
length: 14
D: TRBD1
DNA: TGCAGTGCTATGACAGGGGAGTTTGGGGAGACCCAGTACTTC
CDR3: CSAMTGEFGETQYF

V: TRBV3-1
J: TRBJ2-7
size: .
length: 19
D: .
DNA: TGTGCCAGCAGCCCACAGGGTGGCGATTCTATGAGTAGGGGCTACGAGCAGTACTTC
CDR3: CASSPQGGDSMSRGYEQYF

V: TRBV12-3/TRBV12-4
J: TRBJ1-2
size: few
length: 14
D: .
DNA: TGTGCCAGCTCTGCCCAGGGGCTTAACTATGGCTACACCTTC
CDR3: CASSAQGLNYGYTF

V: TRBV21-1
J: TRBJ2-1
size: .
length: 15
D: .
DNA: TGTGCCAGCAGCAAAAGGACTAGCGGGAGAAATGGGCAGTTCTTC
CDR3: CASSKRTSGRNGQFF

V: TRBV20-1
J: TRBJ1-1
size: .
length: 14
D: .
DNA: TGCAGTGCTAGGGCGGAGTTCTCGAACACTGAAGCTTTCTTT
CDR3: CSARAEFSNTEAFF

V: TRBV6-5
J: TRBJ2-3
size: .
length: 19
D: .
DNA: TGTGCCAGCAGTTACTCGCTATTATTAGTGGGAACTAGCACAGATACGCAGTATTTT
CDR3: CASSYSLLLVGTSTDTQYF

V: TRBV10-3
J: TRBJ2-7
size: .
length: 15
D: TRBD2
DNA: TGTGCCATCGGGATCCGGGACTACGTCTACAATGAGCAGTACTTC
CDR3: CAIGIRDYVYNEQYF

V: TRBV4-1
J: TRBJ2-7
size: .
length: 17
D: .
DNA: TGCGCCAGCAGCCAAGTTGTTGTTTTAGGGGTCCCATACGAGCAGTACTTC
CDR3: CASSQVVVLGVPYEQYF

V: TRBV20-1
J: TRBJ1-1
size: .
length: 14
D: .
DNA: TGCAGTGCTAGGCGGCTGCGGTCCGACAGTGAAGCTTTCTTT
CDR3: CSARRLRSDSEAFF

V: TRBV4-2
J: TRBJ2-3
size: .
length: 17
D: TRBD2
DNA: TGTGCCAGCAGCCAAGGGGGCCTAGCGGGGGGGCGGGTTACGCAGTATTTT
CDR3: CASSQGGLAGGRVTQYF

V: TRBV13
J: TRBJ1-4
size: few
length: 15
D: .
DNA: TGTGCCAGCAGCACCCGACTGGTTTCAAATGAAAAACTGTTTTTT
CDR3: CASSTRLVSNEKLFF

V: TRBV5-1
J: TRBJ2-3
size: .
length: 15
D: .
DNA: TGCGCCAGCAAGGCGGGGGCCTTAGGGACAGATACGCAGTATTTT
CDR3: CASKAGALGTDTQYF

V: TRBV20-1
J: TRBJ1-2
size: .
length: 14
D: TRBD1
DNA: TGCAGTGCTCCTCCCACGGACAGGGGGCATGGCTACACCTTC
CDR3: CSAPPTDRGHGYTF

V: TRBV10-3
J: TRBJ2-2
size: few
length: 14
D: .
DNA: TGTGCCATCAGTGAGTCCCCCGGCACCGGGGAGCTGTTTTTT
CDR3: CAISESPGTGELFF

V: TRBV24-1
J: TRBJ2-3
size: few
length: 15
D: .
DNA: TGTGCCACCAGTGATACAGGGCTTAGCACAGATACGCAGTATTTT
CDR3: CATSDTGLSTDTQYF